Listed here are 10 T cell receptor beta chains from one sample, sequenced in a study of Ad26.COV2.S vaccination and SARS-CoV-2 variants. Profiling relied on immunoSEQ multiplex PCR, and the TCRdb table lists in-frame clones only, not all of them. The sample yields 450,000 to 550,000 clones, roughly 89% seen once. The treatment was: around 19 received Ad26.COV2.S at low or high dose, single or two shots; about 5 received placebo; per-sample allocation not given. Sampling was performed 63 days after the first vaccine or placebo injection. Sequenced material: peripheral blood, taken in a trial of Ad26.COV2.S vaccine versus placebo. The receptors were gathered from a person between 18 and 65 years old who received the Ad26.COV2.S COVID-19 vaccine or a placebo.

The chain couples TRBV2 to TRBJ2-1; D gene uncertain. Germline CDR1 SNHLY, CDR2 FYNNEI. The V end lost 2 bases, the J end lost 16 bases, and 12 bases lay between the germline ends. CDR3 length equals 11 residues. Here the CDR3 DNA reads TGTGCCAGCAGTGAATACCAGACTCCCTTCTTC. Residues: CASSEYQTPFF.

This chain links TRBV10-3 with TRBJ2-2, with 7 bases that match TRBD1. Germline V CDR1 and CDR2: ENHRY, SYGVKD. The CDR3 is 16 residues long. Unmatched junction bases numbered 3, after V lost 0 bases and J lost 2 bases. The chain's CDR3 is CAISESWTGNTGELFF. In nucleotides, the CDR3 is TGTGCCATCAGTGAGTCGTGGACAGGCAACACCGGGGAGCTGTTTTTT.

This chain links TRBV9 with TRBJ2-5, with 9 bases lining up with TRBD2. CDR1 and CDR2 (germline): SGDLS, YYNGEE. The CDR3 extends over 17 amino acids. The ends lost 0 bases at V and 5 bases at J; junction bases unmatched: 11. CDR3 amino acids: CASSVGGGRAVGETQYF. As DNA, the CDR3 is TGTGCCAGCAGCGTAGGTGGCGGGAGGGCCGTAGGGGAGACCCAGTACTTC. The variable domain in full, with the rest retrieved from reference TRBV9 and TRBJ2-5, is DSGVTQTPKHLITATGQRVTLRCSPRSGDLSVYWYQQSLDQGLQFLIQYYNGEERAKGNILERFSAQQFPDLHSELNLSSLELGDSALYFCASSVGGGRAVGETQYFGPGTRLLVL.

The genes are TRBV7-9 and TRBJ1-2; TRBD1 might be the D (5 bases). The CDR3 loop spans 14 amino acids. The ends were cut back, 5 bases at V and 4 bases at J, with 14 bases in the middle. Germline loops: CDR1 SEHNR, CDR2 FQNEAQ (reference sequence). This CDR3 reads CASSNTGGGYGYTF. CDR3 bases: TGTGCCAGCAGCAACACGGGCGGGGGCTATGGCTACACCTTC. Variable domain in full (rest from reference TRBV7-9 and TRBJ1-2): DTGVSQNPRHKITKRGQNVTFRCDPISEHNRLYWYRQTLGQGPEFLTYFQNEAQLEKSRLLSDRFSAERPKGSFSTLEIQRTEQGDSAMYLCASSNTGGGYGYTFGSGTRLTVV.

This clone has just a few counts. In nucleotides, the CDR3 is TGTGCCAGCAGCCAAGATCGGGGAGGGAATAGCAATCAGCCCCAGCATTTT. It yields the protein CASSQDRGGNSNQPQHF. This chain links TRBV4-2 with TRBJ1-5; no firm D call. The germline V gene has CDR1 LGHNA and CDR2 YNFKEQ. CDR3 size: 17 residues. V was trimmed by 0 bases and J by 0 bases, leaving 12 bases between them.

The chain has TRBV7-2 and TRBJ1-2; D not certain. Trimming stripped 7 bases from V and 4 bases from J, with 10 bases between. The germline V gene has CDR1 SGHTA and CDR2 FQGNSA. The CDR3 runs to 12 residues. CDR3 in amino acids: CASKRAAYGYTF. Written as DNA, the CDR3 is TGTGCCAGCAAGAGGGCAGCCTATGGCTACACCTTC.

The chain joins TRBV6-5 to TRBJ2-3, with a possible D match to TRBD2 (6 bases). Trimming removed 2 bases from V and 0 bases from J, with 12 bases in between. The CDR3 totals 16 residues. From germline, CDR1 is MNHEY and CDR2 SVGAGI. CDR3 in amino acids: CASSYRRGSSTDTQYF. The CDR3 DNA follows: TGTGCCAGCAGTTACCGTCGGGGGAGTAGCACAGATACGCAGTATTTT.

The J gene is TRBJ2-1, the V gene TRBV2; a weak D match, TRBD1 (5 bases). Germline V lookup: CDR1 SNHLY, CDR2 FYNNEI. This CDR3 contains 14 residues. The V end lost 4 bases, the J end lost 0 bases, and 7 bases lay between the germline ends. CDR3 sequence: CASSGQNSYNEQFF. CDR3 DNA: TGTGCCAGCAGTGGACAGAACTCCTACAATGAGCAGTTCTTC.

This chain joins TRBV24-1 and TRBJ2-7, with 9 bases fitting TRBD1. Trimming removed 6 bases from V and 3 bases from J; junction bases left unmatched: 8. Germline-derived CDR1 and CDR2 are KGHDR and SFDVKD. The length of the CDR3 is 15 residues. CDR3 region: CATSPSGQGFYEQYF. The CDR3 DNA follows: TGTGCCACCAGTCCCTCGGGACAGGGCTTCTACGAGCAGTACTTC.

This clone occurred a few times. CDR3 sequence reads: CASSVRGTAQGQFF. For the CDR3, the DNA is TGTGCCAGCAGTGTTCGGGGGACGGCCCAAGGGCAGTTCTTC. The chain couples TRBV2 to TRBJ2-1; TRBD2 is a possible D gene (6 bases). This CDR3 region has 14 residues. V was clipped by 4 bases and J by 12 bases, with 19 bases between them. Germline values: CDR1 SNHLY, CDR2 FYNNEI.